The source of this T cell receptor beta chain is a study of blood T cell repertoires in COVID-19. Clones were sequenced by immunoSEQ multiplex PCR, and TCRdb holds only the in-frame ones, with some missing. The sample consists of roughly 200,000 clones, approximately 92% of them appearing once. V lost 3 bases to trimming and J lost 2 bases, with 11 bases between them. The CDR3 is made up of 14 amino acids. Germline assignment: CDR1 PRHDT and CDR2 FYEKMQ (reference sequence). Participants spanned ages about 18 to 100 years and resided in 24 US areas. Categorization into cohorts depended on clinical history that participants reported.

This clonotype was obtained from a woman aged 40-49 years with acute COVID-19. Sequenced sample: PBMCs or T cells enriched from blood (not recorded which). V gene TRBV13 combines with J gene TRBJ2-7; D is ambiguous. CDR3 in amino acids: CASSFGDTTYEQYF. The DNA of the CDR3 is TGTGCCAGCAGCTTCGGCGACACGACCTACGAGCAGTACTTC.